These 13 T cell receptor beta chains originate from one sample sequenced in a study of blood T cell repertoires in COVID-19. Sequencing used immunoSEQ multiplex PCR; TCRdb keeps in-frame clones, though not all of them. The profile covers some 140,000 clones, with around 82% appearing a single time and around 5.5% taken by the ten largest. The sequenced sample was PBMCs or T cells enriched from blood (not recorded which). Receptor source: a man between 40 and 49 years old with acute COVID-19.

The chain links TRBV6-5 to TRBJ1-1; TRBD1 might be the D (5 bases). V gave up 5 bases and J gave up 5 bases, with 18 bases separating them. The CDR3 contains 15 residues. CDR1 MNHEY and CDR2 SVGAGI come from the germline V gene. CDR3 DNA sequence: TGTGCCAGCAGTCCCGAGTTAGGGGCGGGGACTGAAGCTTTCTTT. It specifies CASSPELGAGTEAFF.

The table lists this clone with many counts. Mismatch with germline at one junction end may stem from a read error. The CDR3 region is CASSLSRTGLRIF. The CDR3 DNA sequence: TGTGCCAGCAGTTTATCCAGAACCGGACTCCGGATCTTT. The chain links TRBV27 to TRBJ1-1; D is unresolved. This CDR3 region has 13 residues. Germline-derived CDR1 and CDR2 are MNHEY and SMNVEV (reference sequence).

V gene TRBV10-1 combines with J gene TRBJ2-2; TRBD1 might be the D (7 bases). The V end was cut by 4 bases, the J end by 3 bases, with 24 bases between. Germline assignment: CDR1 WNHNN and CDR2 SYGVQD (reference sequence). CDR3 length: 19 amino acids. Here the CDR3 reads CASSGSLRSGGFDTGELFF. CDR3 nucleotides: TGCGCCAGCAGTGGCAGTTTGAGATCAGGGGGGTTTGACACCGGGGAGCTGTTTTTT.

The rearrangement links TRBV7-2 to TRBJ2-5; 13 bases line up with TRBD2. This CDR3 spans 17 amino acids. Trimming cost V 2 bases and J 3 bases; bases outside gene matches: 6. Germline lookup yields CDR1 SGHTA and CDR2 FQGNSA. Here the CDR3 reads CASSLSTSGRGEETQYF. DNA for the CDR3: TGTGCCAGCAGCTTAAGTACTAGCGGGAGGGGCGAAGAGACCCAGTACTTC.

This clone has only one observation. The chain has TRBV28 and TRBJ2-5; 8 nucleotides align to TRBD2. The CDR3 covers 14 residues. The germline gives CDR1 MDHEN, CDR2 SYDVKM. Germline trimming cut 5 bases from V and 4 bases from J; bases unmatched to any gene: 6. CDR3 region: CASSPAGGGETQYF. CDR3 DNA sequence: TGTGCCAGCAGTCCTGCGGGGGGTGGAGAGACCCAGTACTTC.

The DNA for the CDR3 is TGTGCCAGCAGTCCTGGGGGGGTTTCACCCCTCCACTTT. It yields the protein CASSPGGVSPLHF. V and J are TRBV27 and TRBJ1-6; TRBD1 might be the D (5 bases). Germline values: CDR1 MNHEY, CDR2 SMNVEV (reference sequence). The V end lost 5 bases, the J end lost 9 bases, and 11 bases lay between the germline ends. The CDR3 has 13 amino acids.

V gene TRBV19 combines with J gene TRBJ1-5; 12 positions match TRBD1. V trimming: 1 base; J trimming: 7 bases; junction bases outside the gene matches: 5. The germline V gene has CDR1 LNHDA and CDR2 SQIVND (reference sequence). The CDR3 loop spans 16 amino acids. CDR3 DNA sequence: TGTGCCAGTAGTATAGCCGGGACAGGGGGCTGGCAGCCCCAGCATTTT. Translation gives CASSIAGTGGWQPQHF.

This rearrangement joins TRBV27 to TRBJ2-5, with 7 bases identical to TRBD2. V gave up 8 bases and J gave up 2 bases; unmatched junction bases: 8. The CDR3 is 14 amino acids. Germline CDR1 is MNHEY and CDR2 is SMNVEV (reference sequence). The CDR3 region has the DNA TGTGCCAGCTCGGAGCGGGATTTACAAGAGACCCAGTACTTC. Translation: CASSERDLQETQYF.

The chain joins TRBV28 to TRBJ2-7, with 8 nucleotides matching TRBD1. The CDR3 has 14 amino acids. The germline V gene encodes CDR1 MDHEN and CDR2 SYDVKM. The trim removed 5 bases at V and 2 bases at J, leaving 5 bases unmatched. The CDR3: CASSPDRVTYEQYF. The CDR3 region has the DNA TGTGCCAGCAGTCCGGACAGGGTAACCTACGAGCAGTACTTC.

This chain links TRBV7-2 with TRBJ2-2; maybe TRBD1 (6 bases). The ends were cut back, 4 bases at V and 5 bases at J, with 11 bases in the middle. The CDR3 totals 14 residues. Germline V CDR1 and CDR2: SGHTA, FQGNSA. The CDR3 region has the DNA TGTGCCAGCAGCTCGATACAGGGAACCGGGGAGCTGTTTTTT. It is translated as CASSSIQGTGELFF.

This chain connects TRBV9 to TRBJ1-6; 7 nucleotides align to TRBD1. The CDR3 runs to 16 residues. V shed 0 bases, J shed 5 bases, and the junction held 5 bases outside the gene matches. The germline gives CDR1 SGDLS, CDR2 YYNGEE. CDR3 region: CASSVGTGPDNSPLHF. The CDR3 DNA follows: TGTGCCAGCAGCGTAGGGACAGGCCCTGATAATTCACCCCTCCACTTT.

The chain recombines TRBV3-1 (or the pseudogene TRBV3-2) with TRBJ1-1; D is uncertain. V was clipped by 2 bases and J by 2 bases, with 3 bases between them. There are 12 residues in the CDR3. CDR1 LGHDT and CDR2 YNNKEL come from the germline V gene (reference sequence). For the CDR3, the DNA is TGTGCCAGCAGCCAAATAAACACTGAAGCTTTCTTT. Translated, it gives CASSQINTEAFF.

V and J are TRBV19 and TRBJ1-5; a weak D match, TRBD1 (6 bases). The V gene's germline CDR1 is LNHDA and CDR2 SQIVND (reference sequence). Deletions cut 7 bases from V and 5 bases from J, with 21 bases between. CDR3 length: 16 residues. The CDR3 here is CASMRAGAGKDQPQHF. In nucleotides, the CDR3 is TGTGCCAGTATGCGGGCAGGGGCCGGGAAAGATCAGCCCCAGCATTTT.